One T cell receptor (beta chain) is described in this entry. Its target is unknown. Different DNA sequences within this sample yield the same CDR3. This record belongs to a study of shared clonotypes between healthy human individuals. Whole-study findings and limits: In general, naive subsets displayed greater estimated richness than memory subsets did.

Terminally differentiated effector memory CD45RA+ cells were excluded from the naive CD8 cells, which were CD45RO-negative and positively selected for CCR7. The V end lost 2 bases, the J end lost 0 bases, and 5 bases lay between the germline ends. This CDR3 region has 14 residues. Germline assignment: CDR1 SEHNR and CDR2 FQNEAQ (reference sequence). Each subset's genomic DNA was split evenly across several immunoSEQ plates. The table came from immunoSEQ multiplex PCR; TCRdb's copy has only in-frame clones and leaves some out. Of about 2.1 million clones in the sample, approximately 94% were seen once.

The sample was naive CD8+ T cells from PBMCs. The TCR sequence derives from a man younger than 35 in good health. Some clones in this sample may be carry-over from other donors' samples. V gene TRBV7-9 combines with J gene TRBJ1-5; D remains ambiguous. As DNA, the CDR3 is TGTGCCAGCAGCTTATTGGGTAGCAATCAGCCCCAGCATTTT. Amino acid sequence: CASSLLGSNQPQHF.